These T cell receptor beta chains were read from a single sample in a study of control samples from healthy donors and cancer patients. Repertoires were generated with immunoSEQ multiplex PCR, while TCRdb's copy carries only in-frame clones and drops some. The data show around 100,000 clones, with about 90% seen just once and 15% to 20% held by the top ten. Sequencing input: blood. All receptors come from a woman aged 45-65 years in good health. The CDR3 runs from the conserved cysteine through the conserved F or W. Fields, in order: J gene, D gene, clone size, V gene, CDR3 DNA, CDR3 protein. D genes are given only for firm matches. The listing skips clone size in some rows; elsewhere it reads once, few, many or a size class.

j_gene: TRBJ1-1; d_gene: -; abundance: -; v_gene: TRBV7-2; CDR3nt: TGTGCCAGCAGATATTATCCCACCGGACTCGTCGACACTGAAGCTTTCTTT; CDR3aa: CASRYYPTGLVDTEAFF
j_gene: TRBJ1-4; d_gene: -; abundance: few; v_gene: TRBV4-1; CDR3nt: TGCGCCAGCAGCACCCGCACTGGGGGGGAACTGTTTTTT; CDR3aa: CASSTRTGGELFF
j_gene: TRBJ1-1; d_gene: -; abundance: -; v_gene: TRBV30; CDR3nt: TGTGCCTGGAACCATCTATGGGGCAACACTGAAGCTTTCTTT; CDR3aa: CAWNHLWGNTEAFF
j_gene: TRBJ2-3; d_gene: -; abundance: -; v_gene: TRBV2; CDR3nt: TGTGCCAGCAGTGAATTACCTAGCGAAACAGATACGCAGTATTTT; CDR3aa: CASSELPSETDTQYF
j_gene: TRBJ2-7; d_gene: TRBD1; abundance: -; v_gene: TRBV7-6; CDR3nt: TGTGCCAGCAGCCTCGACAGGGGACTCCCCTACGAGCAGTACTTC; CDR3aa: CASSLDRGLPYEQYF
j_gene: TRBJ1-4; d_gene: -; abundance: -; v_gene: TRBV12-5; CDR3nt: TGTGCTAGTGGAAGCCTGCGTCGGACGGGCTGGGTAGTGCCTGTTTTT; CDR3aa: CASGSLRRTGWVVPVF
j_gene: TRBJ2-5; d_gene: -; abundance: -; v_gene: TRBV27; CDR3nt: TGTGCCAGCAGTTCCGGGTTAGCGAGACCCCAAGAGACCCAGTACTTC; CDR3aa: CASSSGLARPQETQYF
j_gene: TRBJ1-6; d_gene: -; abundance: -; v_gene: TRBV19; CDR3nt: TGTGCCAGCTCCGGCAGTCACTGGGATAATTCACCCCTCCACTTT; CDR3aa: CASSGSHWDNSPLHF
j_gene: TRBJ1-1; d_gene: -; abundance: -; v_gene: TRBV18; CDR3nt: TGTGCCAGCTCATCGCACCCGACTGAAGCTTTCTTT; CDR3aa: CASSSHPTEAFF
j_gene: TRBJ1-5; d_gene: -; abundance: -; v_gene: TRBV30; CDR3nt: TGTGCCTGGAGTTTTGACAGGTTCAATCAGCCCCAGCATTTT; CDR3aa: CAWSFDRFNQPQHF
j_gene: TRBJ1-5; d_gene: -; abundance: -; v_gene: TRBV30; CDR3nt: TGTGCCTGGAGTGTACGGGTTACGAGCAATCAGCCCCAGCATTTT; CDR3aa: CAWSVRVTSNQPQHF
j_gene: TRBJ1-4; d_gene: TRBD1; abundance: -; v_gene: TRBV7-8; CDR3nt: TGTGCCAGCAGCCCGACCGGGACAGGGGGCTTTTCAACTGAAAAACTGTTTTTT; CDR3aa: CASSPTGTGGFSTEKLFF
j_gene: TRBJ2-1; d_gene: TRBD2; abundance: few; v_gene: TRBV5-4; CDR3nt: TGTGCCAGCAGCTATCCCCTAGCGGGGAGCTCCTACAATGAGCAGTTCTTC; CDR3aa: CASSYPLAGSSYNEQFF